Sequencing of this TCR beta chain was carried out in a study of OX40 agonist ivuxolimab in advanced cancers. Study-wide points: What antigens the expanded peripheral T cells recognized was never established.

Notes on this clone: Its antigen is currently unknown.

Autoimmune disease history or systemic immunosuppression excluded patients. Generated by immunoSEQ multiplex PCR, the TCRdb table keeps only in-frame clones and is missing some. Among around 70,000 clones listed, 65% to 85% were seen once. V lost 6 bases and J lost 0, with 6 bases in between. The germline V gene has CDR1 SQVTM and CDR2 ANQGSEA. The CDR3 runs 13 residues. The clonotype was recovered from an adult with an advanced solid tumor such as melanoma, head and neck, liver or kidney cancer. The sequencing here drew on CD4+ or CD8+ T cells sorted from blood, taken in a trial of the OX40 agonist ivuxolimab. The rearrangement links TRBV29-1 to TRBJ2-6; D remains ambiguous. For the CDR3, the DNA is TGCAGCGTCCAGCTCTCTGGGGCCAACGTCCTGACTTTC. Its translation is CSVQLSGANVLTF.